This TCR beta chain comes out of a study of blood T cell repertoires in COVID-19. Some clones are missing from TCRdb's copy, which holds only in-frame ones; the method was immunoSEQ multiplex PCR. The repertoire holds around 80,000 clones, with 80% to 90% as singletons. The V and J ends lost 1 base and 6 bases respectively, with 7 bases between them. Germline assignment: CDR1 LGHDT and CDR2 YNNKEL (reference sequence). CDR3 length: 12 amino acids. This chain connects TRBV3-1 (or the pseudogene TRBV3-2) to TRBJ2-7; the D is unclear. The sequenced sample was peripheral blood. The receptor was derived from an elderly woman with acute or convalescent COVID-19. Here the CDR3 reads CASSQVTLEQYF. The CDR3, as DNA: TGTGCCAGCAGCCAAGTGACTCTCGAGCAGTACTTC.